Below, 27 T cell receptor beta chains from the same sample are listed, as sequenced in a study of cytomegalovirus exposure and HLA in healthy donors. The PCR was carried out with 60 Vbeta primers and 13 Jbeta primers. Produced via immunoSEQ multiplex PCR; TCRdb's table is partial and in-frame only. Among 140,000 or so clones, roughly 78% were seen once, and the ten largest hold 2.5% to 3.5%. The sequencing input was PBMCs. Receptors originate from a female donor in good health and CMV-seronegative.

The chain couples TRBV5-1 to TRBJ1-5; D call uncertain. From germline, CDR1 is SGHRS and CDR2 YFSETQ. The CDR3 spans 14 residues. Trimming removed 2 bases from V and 7 bases from J, with 13 bases in between. CDR3 in amino acids: CASSFGGIGQPQHF. Here the CDR3 DNA reads TGCGCCAGCAGCTTCGGAGGGATAGGACAGCCCCAGCATTTT.

In this sample, this clone turned up a few times. V and J are TRBV5-4 and TRBJ1-1; 8 positions agree with TRBD1. The CDR3 covers 14 residues. CDR1 and CDR2 from the germline V gene are SGHNT and YYREEE (reference sequence). V was pared by 5 bases and J by 5 bases, with 8 bases of the junction left unmatched. In nucleotides, the CDR3 is TGTGCCAGCAGAGGACAGGGCGGGAGAACTGAAGCTTTCTTT. Protein: CASRGQGGRTEAFF.

The chain couples TRBV6-1 to TRBJ1-1; 7 bases fit TRBD1. V lost 6 bases, J lost 4 bases, and 8 bases stayed unmatched. The CDR3 consists of 14 residues. Germline V gene data show CDR1 as MNHNS and CDR2 as SASEGT. CDR3 protein: CASRGGQTLTEAFF. Here the CDR3 DNA reads TGTGCCAGCAGGGGGGGACAGACTCTCACTGAAGCTTTCTTT.

The chain uses TRBV7-6 and TRBJ2-5; 9 bases agree with TRBD2. Germline CDR1 is SGHVS and CDR2 is FNYEAQ. This CDR3 has 16 residues. J lost 3 bases, V lost 5 bases, and 10 bases had no gene match. The DNA of the CDR3 is TGTGCCAGCAGCGCGTCGACTAGCGGATACGAAGAGACCCAGTACTTC. Protein product: CASSASTSGYEETQYF.

The chain joins TRBV7-2 to TRBJ1-1; D remains ambiguous. Trimming pared 1 base from V and 2 bases from J, leaving 11 bases between. The CDR3 spans 15 residues. Germline V lookup: CDR1 SGHTA, CDR2 FQGNSA. CDR3 in amino acids: CASSLEDWPNTEAFF. CDR3 bases: TGTGCCAGCAGCTTAGAAGACTGGCCCAACACTGAAGCTTTCTTT.

The chain couples TRBV5-1 to TRBJ2-2, with 8 bases identical to TRBD1. Germline-derived CDR1 and CDR2 are SGHRS and YFSETQ. With 1 base clipped from V and 5 bases from J, the junction kept 1 base outside the gene matches. The CDR3 covers 14 residues. The CDR3 protein is CASSLRQGTGELFF. The CDR3 DNA reads as TGCGCCAGCAGCTTGCGACAGGGGACCGGGGAGCTGTTTTTT.

The chain is built from TRBV7-3 and TRBJ2-1, with 7 bases aligning to TRBD1. The CDR3 has 14 amino acids. CDR1 SGHTA and CDR2 FQGTGA come from the germline V gene. The junction had 1 base not matched to a gene; V was cut back by 4 bases and J by 1 base. The CDR3 sequence is CASSSGQSYNEQFF. The CDR3 region has the DNA TGTGCCAGCAGCTCGGGACAGTCCTACAATGAGCAGTTCTTC.

V usage is TRBV28 and J usage is TRBJ1-6; D remains ambiguous. Trimming removed 3 bases at V and 0 bases at J, with 12 bases between. The CDR3 loop spans 17 amino acids. Germline V gene lookup returns CDR1 MDHEN and CDR2 SYDVKM. CDR3 protein: CASSFIWSSSYNSPLHF. Written as DNA, the CDR3 is TGTGCCAGCAGTTTTATTTGGTCGAGCTCCTATAATTCACCCCTCCACTTT.

The chain joins TRBV5-4 to TRBJ1-1; 8 bases map to TRBD1. This CDR3 is built from 15 residues. From germline, CDR1 is SGHNT and CDR2 YYREEE (reference sequence). J gave up 7 bases and V 4 bases, and 12 bases lay outside the gene matches. The CDR3 sequence is CASSPGQGRIGEAFF. The CDR3 coding sequence is TGTGCCAGCAGCCCCGGACAGGGTCGTATCGGTGAAGCTTTCTTT.

This clone was picked up one time. This chain uses TRBV29-1 with TRBJ2-2; 16 positions match TRBD2. Unmatched junction bases numbered 4, after V lost 6 bases and J lost 9 bases. CDR3 length equals 14 residues. Germline values: CDR1 SQVTM, CDR2 ANQGSEA. CDR3: CSVGLAGGPRELFF. DNA for the CDR3: TGCAGCGTGGGACTAGCGGGGGGGCCCCGGGAGCTGTTTTTT.

The rearrangement links TRBV28 to TRBJ1-2, with no clear D. The germline V and J ends were trimmed by 8 bases and 6 bases, with 4 bases remaining between them. This CDR3 region has 9 residues. Per germline, CDR1 MDHEN and CDR2 SYDVKM. The CDR3 loop reads CASPDGYTF. The DNA for the CDR3 is TGTGCCAGCCCCGATGGCTACACCTTC.

This clone was recorded a few times. This rearrangement joins TRBV5-6 to TRBJ2-7, with D possibly being TRBD2 (6 bases). Trimming pared 0 bases from V and 3 bases from J, leaving 13 bases between. Germline lookup yields CDR1 SGHDT and CDR2 YYEEEE. The CDR3 sequence is 15 residues long. The CDR3 sequence is CASSLDGGIYYEQYF. CDR3 sequence (DNA): TGTGCCAGCAGCTTGGACGGAGGGATCTACTACGAGCAGTACTTC. Looking up the rest from reference TRBV5-6 and TRBJ2-7 gives the full variable domain: DAGVTQSPTHLIKTRGQQVTLRCSPKSGHDTVSWYQQALGQGPQFIFQYYEEEERQRGNFPDRFSGHQFPNYSSELNVNALLLGDSALYLCASSLDGGIYYEQYFGPGTRLTVT.

The V call is TRBV5-6, the J call TRBJ1-2, with D possibly matching TRBD1 (6 bases). Germline V lookup: CDR1 SGHDT, CDR2 YYEEEE. There are 13 residues in the CDR3. Trimming cost V 4 bases and J 4 bases, with 11 bases left between them. The CDR3 region is CASSTDRFYGYTF. The CDR3 DNA follows: TGTGCCAGCAGCACGGACAGATTCTATGGCTACACCTTC.

V gene TRBV10-3 combines with J gene TRBJ2-1; D not certain. V dropped 0 bases and J dropped 3 bases, with 9 bases sitting between them. CDR1 and CDR2 from the germline V gene are ENHRY and SYGVKD. The CDR3 extends over 15 amino acids. In DNA form, the CDR3 reads TGTGCCATCAGTGAGTCACAGACCTACTACAATGAGCAGTTCTTC. It codes for CAISESQTYYNEQFF.

This clone has a single count. The V call is TRBV2, the J call TRBJ1-6; D is unclear. Trimming cost V 8 bases and J 8 bases, with 13 bases left between them. Germline V gene data show CDR1 as SNHLY and CDR2 as FYNNEI. This CDR3 region has 13 residues. CDR3 nucleotides: TGTGCCAGCTCTGGGCGGACTTATTCACCCCTCCACTTT. It translates to CASSGRTYSPLHF.

CDR3 sequence reads: CASSLLGAPDTQYF. Here the CDR3 DNA reads TGTGCCAGCAGTTTACTGGGGGCCCCAGATACGCAGTATTTT. The chain links TRBV27 to TRBJ2-3; maybe TRBD1 (6 bases). The V gene's germline CDR1 is MNHEY and CDR2 SMNVEV (reference sequence). This CDR3 is built from 14 residues. V lost 2 bases and J lost 4, with 10 bases in between.

As concerns this clone: At one boundary the junction diverges from the germline segment, which might be a read error. The V gene is TRBV7-9, the J gene TRBJ1-6, with D possibly matching TRBD1 (5 bases). The germline gives CDR1 SEHNR, CDR2 FQNEAQ (reference sequence). The CDR3 spans 14 residues. CDR3 nucleotides: TGTTCCAGCAGCTTAGGGCAGGGTAATTCACCCCTCCACTTT. Its protein is CSSSLGQGNSPLHF.

This clone is a singleton in its sample. This chain joins TRBV7-2 and TRBJ2-5, with 8 bases aligning to TRBD2. This CDR3 contains 16 residues. Germline loops: CDR1 SGHTA, CDR2 FQGNSA. Losses at the gene ends were 3 bases for V and 4 bases for J; bases not matched to a gene: 10. This CDR3 is CASSFRLASGGETQYF. DNA for the CDR3: TGTGCCAGCAGCTTTCGACTAGCGAGCGGTGGAGAGACCCAGTACTTC.

CDR3: CASRGQDLSSTDTQYF. CDR3 DNA sequence: TGTGCCAGCAGGGGACAGGACCTCAGTAGCACAGATACGCAGTATTTT. The gene calls are TRBV6-6 and TRBJ2-3; the match to TRBD1 covers 8 bases. The junction had 8 bases not matched to a gene; V was cut back by 6 bases and J by 0 bases. CDR3 length: 16 amino acids. The germline gives CDR1 MNHNY, CDR2 SVGAGI (reference sequence).

V and J are TRBV6-6 and TRBJ2-7; 7 bases align to TRBD1. The CDR3 contains 14 residues. V lost 6 bases to trimming and J lost 2 bases; unmatched junction nucleotides: 7. Per germline, CDR1 MNHNY and CDR2 SVGAGI (reference sequence). The CDR3 region is CASSQTGPTYEQYF. In DNA, the CDR3 is TGTGCCAGCAGCCAGACAGGGCCTACCTACGAGCAGTACTTC.

This clone was counted between two and nine times. The chain employs TRBV5-1 and TRBJ1-6; a weak D match, TRBD1 (5 bases). V was cut by 0 bases and J by 6 bases, with 10 bases left in between. CDR1 and CDR2 (germline): SGHRS, YFSETQ. The CDR3 loop spans 15 amino acids. CDR3 bases: TGCGCCAGCAGCTTGGGATCGGGGGGTAATTCACCCCTCCACTTT. Translating it yields CASSLGSGGNSPLHF.

This chain uses TRBV10-2 with TRBJ2-7; TRBD1 matches 9 bases. The CDR3 totals 16 residues. Germline values: CDR1 WSHSY, CDR2 SAAADI. The V gene end was trimmed by 3 bases and the J gene end by 5 bases; junction bases not matched to a gene: 11. The CDR3 coding sequence is TGCGCCAGCAGTGAACTCACCGGGACAGGGCTGCACGAGCAGTACTTC. As protein: CASSELTGTGLHEQYF.

This clone was detected a few times. The chain employs TRBV7-6 and TRBJ2-1; D is possibly TRBD1 (6 bases). The V gene's germline CDR1 is SGHVS and CDR2 FNYEAQ. The CDR3 spans 15 residues. The V and J ends lost 1 base and 9 bases respectively, with 16 bases between them. CDR3 nucleotide sequence: TGTGCCAGCAGCTTAGGTGGGACAAAGGATAGTGAGCAGTTCTTC. Translation gives CASSLGGTKDSEQFF.

The chain has TRBV7-2 and TRBJ2-1; TRBD2 agrees at 8 bases. Losses at the gene ends were 2 bases for V and 2 bases for J; bases not matched to a gene: 2. Germline CDR1 SGHTA, CDR2 FQGNSA. There are 15 residues in the CDR3. The CDR3 protein is CASSLSGGPYNEQFF. CDR3 sequence (DNA): TGTGCCAGCAGCTTATCGGGGGGGCCCTACAATGAGCAGTTCTTC.

The V and J genes are TRBV27 and TRBJ2-4, with a possible D match to TRBD2 (5 bases). CDR1 is MNHEY, CDR2 SMNVEV, per germline (reference sequence). The V end lost 3 bases, the J end lost 7 bases, and 10 bases lay between the germline ends. This CDR3 has 13 amino acids. In nucleotides, the CDR3 is TGTGCCAGCAGTTTCGGGATTCGGAACATTCAGTACTTC. This encodes CASSFGIRNIQYF.

The V gene is TRBV7-3, the J gene TRBJ2-5, with D perhaps matching TRBD2 (6 bases). Trimming stripped 1 base from V and 4 bases from J, with 13 bases between. The germline gives CDR1 SGHTA, CDR2 FQGTGA. This CDR3 spans 15 amino acids. CDR3 residues: CASSLRVGGGETQYF. The CDR3 DNA reads as TGTGCCAGCAGCTTAAGGGTGGGGGGAGGAGAGACCCAGTACTTC.

V is TRBV5-8 and J is TRBJ1-3, with D unclear. V was trimmed by 2 bases and J by 2 bases, leaving 5 bases between them. The CDR3 sequence is 13 residues long. Per germline, CDR1 SGHTS and CDR2 YDEGEE. The CDR3 nucleotides read TGTGCCAGCAGCTTCGGTACTGGAAACACCATATATTTT. It is translated as CASSFGTGNTIYF.